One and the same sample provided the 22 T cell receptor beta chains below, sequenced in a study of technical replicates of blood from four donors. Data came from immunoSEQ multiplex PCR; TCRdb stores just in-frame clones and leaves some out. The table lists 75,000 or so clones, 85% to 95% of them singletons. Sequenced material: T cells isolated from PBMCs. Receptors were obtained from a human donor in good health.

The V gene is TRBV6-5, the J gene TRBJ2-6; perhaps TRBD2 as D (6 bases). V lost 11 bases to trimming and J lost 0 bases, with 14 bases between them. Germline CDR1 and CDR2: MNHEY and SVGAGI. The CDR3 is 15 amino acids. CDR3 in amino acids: CAGMGLNSGANVLTF. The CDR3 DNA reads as TGTGCCGGAATGGGACTTAACTCTGGGGCCAACGTCCTGACTTTC.

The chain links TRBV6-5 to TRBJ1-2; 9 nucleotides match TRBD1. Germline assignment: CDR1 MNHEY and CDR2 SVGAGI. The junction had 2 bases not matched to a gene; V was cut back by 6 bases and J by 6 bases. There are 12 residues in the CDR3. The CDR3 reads CASSRTGDGYTF. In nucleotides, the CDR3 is TGTGCCAGCAGCCGGACAGGGGATGGCTACACCTTC.

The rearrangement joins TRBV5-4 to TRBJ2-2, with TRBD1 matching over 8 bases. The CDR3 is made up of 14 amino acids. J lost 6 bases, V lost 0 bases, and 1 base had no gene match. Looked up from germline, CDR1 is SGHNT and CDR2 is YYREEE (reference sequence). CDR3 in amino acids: CASSLEQGAGELFF. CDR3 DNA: TGTGCCAGCAGCTTGGAACAGGGGGCCGGGGAGCTGTTTTTT.

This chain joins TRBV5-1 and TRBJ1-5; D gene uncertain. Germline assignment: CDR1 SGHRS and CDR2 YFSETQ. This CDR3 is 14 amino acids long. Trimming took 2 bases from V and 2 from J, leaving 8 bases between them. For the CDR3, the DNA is TGCGCCAGCAGCTTCCCCTGGCGCAATCAGCCCCAGCATTTT. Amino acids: CASSFPWRNQPQHF.

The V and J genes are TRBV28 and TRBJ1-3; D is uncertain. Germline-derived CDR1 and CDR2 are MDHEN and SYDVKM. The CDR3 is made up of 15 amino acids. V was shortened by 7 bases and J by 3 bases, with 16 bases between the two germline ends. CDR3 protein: CASIGYEGSGNTIYF. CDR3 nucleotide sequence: TGTGCCAGCATCGGGTATGAAGGGAGTGGAAACACCATATATTTT.

CDR3 nucleotides: TGTGCCAGCAGCCCCGCGGGTCTGAGCAATCAGCCCCAGCATTTT. Translating it yields CASSPAGLSNQPQHF. The chain joins TRBV7-2 to TRBJ1-5; D ambiguous. The CDR3 extends over 15 amino acids. Germline values: CDR1 SGHTA, CDR2 FQGNSA. The V end lost 5 bases, the J end lost 1 base, and 12 bases lay between the germline ends.

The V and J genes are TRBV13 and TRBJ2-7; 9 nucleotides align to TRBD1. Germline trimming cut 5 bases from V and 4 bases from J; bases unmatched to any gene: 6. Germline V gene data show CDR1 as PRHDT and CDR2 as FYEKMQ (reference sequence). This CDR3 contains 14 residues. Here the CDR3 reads CASSPGTGKYEQYF. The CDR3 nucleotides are TGTGCCAGCAGCCCCGGGACAGGGAAATACGAGCAGTACTTC.

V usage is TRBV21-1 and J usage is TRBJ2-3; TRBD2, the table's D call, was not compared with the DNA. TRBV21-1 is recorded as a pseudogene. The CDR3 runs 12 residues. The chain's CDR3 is CASSARVVTQYF. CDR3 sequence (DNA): TGTGCCAGCAGCGCTCGGGTCGTTACGCAGTATTTT.

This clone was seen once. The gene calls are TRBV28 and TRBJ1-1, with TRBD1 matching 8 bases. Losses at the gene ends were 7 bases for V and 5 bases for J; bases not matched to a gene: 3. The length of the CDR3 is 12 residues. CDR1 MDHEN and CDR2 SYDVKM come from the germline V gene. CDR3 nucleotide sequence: TGTGCCAGCATGGACAGGGAGACTGAAGCTTTCTTT. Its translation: CASMDRETEAFF.

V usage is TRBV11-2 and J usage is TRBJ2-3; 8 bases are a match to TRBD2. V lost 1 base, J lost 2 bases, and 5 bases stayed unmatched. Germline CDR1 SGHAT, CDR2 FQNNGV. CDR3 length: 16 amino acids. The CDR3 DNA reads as TGTGCCAGCAGCTTAGTTGGAGCGGGAGCCACAGATACGCAGTATTTT. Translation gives CASSLVGAGATDTQYF.

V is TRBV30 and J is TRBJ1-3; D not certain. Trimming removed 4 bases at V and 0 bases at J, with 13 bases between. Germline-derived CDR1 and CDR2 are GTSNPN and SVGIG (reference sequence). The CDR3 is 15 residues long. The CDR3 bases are TGTGCCTGGACGCTTCGGTTCTTCTCTGGAAACACCATATATTTT. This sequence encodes CAWTLRFFSGNTIYF. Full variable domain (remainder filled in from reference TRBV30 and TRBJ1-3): SQTIHQWPATLVQPVGSPLSLECTVEGTSNPNLYWYRQAAGRGLQLLFYSVGIGQISSEVPQNLSASRPQDRQFILSSKKLLLSDSGFYLCAWTLRFFSGNTIYFGEGSWLTVV.

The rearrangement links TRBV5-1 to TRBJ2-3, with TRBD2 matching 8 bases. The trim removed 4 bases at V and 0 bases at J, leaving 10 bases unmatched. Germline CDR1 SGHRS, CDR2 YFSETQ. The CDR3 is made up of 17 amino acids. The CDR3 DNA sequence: TGCGCCAGCAGCCTAGGGCTAGCGGGTCGCAGCACAGATACGCAGTATTTT. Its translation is CASSLGLAGRSTDTQYF.

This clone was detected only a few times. The CDR3 region is CASSLTPLYEQYF. The CDR3 coding sequence is TGTGCCAGCAGCTTGACTCCACTCTACGAGCAGTACTTC. The V call is TRBV5-4, the J call TRBJ2-7; D is unclear. This CDR3 has 13 residues. V was clipped by 1 base and J by 3 bases, with 8 bases between them. Per the germline V gene, CDR1 is SGHNT and CDR2 is YYREEE (reference sequence).

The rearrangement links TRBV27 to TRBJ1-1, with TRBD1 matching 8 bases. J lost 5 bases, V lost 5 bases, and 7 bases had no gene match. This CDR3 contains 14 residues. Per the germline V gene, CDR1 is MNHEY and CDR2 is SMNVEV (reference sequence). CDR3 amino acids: CASSRQGFGTEAFF. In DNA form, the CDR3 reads TGTGCCAGCAGTCGACAGGGGTTCGGAACTGAAGCTTTCTTT.

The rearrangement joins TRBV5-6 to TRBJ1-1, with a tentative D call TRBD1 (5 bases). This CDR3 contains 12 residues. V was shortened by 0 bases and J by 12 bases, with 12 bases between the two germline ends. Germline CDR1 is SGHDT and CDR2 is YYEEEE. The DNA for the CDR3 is TGTGCCAGCAGCTTGGTGGGCAGGGCGCCTTTCTTT. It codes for CASSLVGRAPFF. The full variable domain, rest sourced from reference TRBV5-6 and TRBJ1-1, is DAGVTQSPTHLIKTRGQQVTLRCSPKSGHDTVSWYQQALGQGPQFIFQYYEEEERQRGNFPDRFSGHQFPNYSSELNVNALLLGDSALYLCASSLVGRAPFFGQGTRLTVV.

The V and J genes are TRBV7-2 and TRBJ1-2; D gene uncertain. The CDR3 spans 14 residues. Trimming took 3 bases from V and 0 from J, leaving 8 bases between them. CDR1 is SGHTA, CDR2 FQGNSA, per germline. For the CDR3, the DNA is TGTGCCAGCAGCTTGAGACATCCTAACTATGGCTACACCTTC. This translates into CASSLRHPNYGYTF.

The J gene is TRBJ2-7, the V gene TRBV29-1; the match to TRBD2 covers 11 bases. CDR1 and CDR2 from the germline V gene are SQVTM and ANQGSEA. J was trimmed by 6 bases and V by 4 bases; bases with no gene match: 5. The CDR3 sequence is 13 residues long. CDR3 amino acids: CSVGTSGRGEQYF. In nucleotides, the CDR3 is TGCAGCGTTGGTACTAGCGGGAGAGGCGAGCAGTACTTC.

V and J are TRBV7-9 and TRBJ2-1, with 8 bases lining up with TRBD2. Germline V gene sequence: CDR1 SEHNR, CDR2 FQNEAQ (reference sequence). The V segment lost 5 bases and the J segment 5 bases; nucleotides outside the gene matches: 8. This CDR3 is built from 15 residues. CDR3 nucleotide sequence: TGTGCCAGCAGCCCCTTCTCGGGAGGGGACAATGAGCAGTTCTTC. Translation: CASSPFSGGDNEQFF.

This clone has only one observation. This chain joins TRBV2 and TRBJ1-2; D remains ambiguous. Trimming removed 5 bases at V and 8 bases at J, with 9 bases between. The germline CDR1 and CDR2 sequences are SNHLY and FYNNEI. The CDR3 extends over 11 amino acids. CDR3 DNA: TGTGCCAGCAGTCTCAGTGCAGGCTACACCTTC. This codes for CASSLSAGYTF.

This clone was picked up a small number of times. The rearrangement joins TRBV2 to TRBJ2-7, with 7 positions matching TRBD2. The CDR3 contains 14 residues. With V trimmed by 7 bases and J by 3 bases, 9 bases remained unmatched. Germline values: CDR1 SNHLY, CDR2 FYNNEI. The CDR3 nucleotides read TGTGCCAGCACCCCTACGCTAGCGGTCTACGAGCAGTACTTC. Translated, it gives CASTPTLAVYEQYF.

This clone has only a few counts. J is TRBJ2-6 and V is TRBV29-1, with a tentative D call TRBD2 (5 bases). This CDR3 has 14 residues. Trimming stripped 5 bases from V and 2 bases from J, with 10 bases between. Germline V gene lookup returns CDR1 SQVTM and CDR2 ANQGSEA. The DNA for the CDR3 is TGCAGCGTTTTAACAGCGGCTGGGGCCAACGTCCTGACTTTC. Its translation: CSVLTAAGANVLTF.

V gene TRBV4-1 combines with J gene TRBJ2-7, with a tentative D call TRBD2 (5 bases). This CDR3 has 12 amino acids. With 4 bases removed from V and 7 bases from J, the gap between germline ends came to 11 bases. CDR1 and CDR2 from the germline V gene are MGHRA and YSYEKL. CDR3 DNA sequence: TGCGCCAGCAGCCCTGTAACGGGGGAGCAGTACTTC. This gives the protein CASSPVTGEQYF.